This entry features one TCR beta chain sequence. The sample has other DNA sequences that encode this CDR3 too. The data were produced by immunoSEQ multiplex PCR, yet TCRdb's version contains in-frame clones alone and is incomplete. This sample has some 100,000 clones; over 75% occur once, and the top ten carry approximately 6.8%. The data are from a study of PD-1 blockade in mismatch repair-deficient tumors. CDR1 and CDR2 from the germline V gene are KGHSH and LQKENI. This CDR3 spans 12 amino acids. V gave up 0 bases and J gave up 4 bases, with 3 bases separating them. The TCR-sequenced patients were three responders to pembrolizumab.

This clonotype was obtained from an adult with mismatch repair-deficient cancer. The V and J genes are TRBV18 and TRBJ2-5; no clear D. Specimen: peripheral blood, collected less than 37 weeks after starting pembrolizumab. The CDR3 loop is CASSPPGETQYF. DNA of the CDR3: TGTGCCAGCTCACCACCGGGAGAGACCCAGTACTTC.